This record looks at one TCR beta chain sequence and its context. What it binds is not known. The data originate from a study of OX40 agonist ivuxolimab in advanced cancers. Study-wide background: Intravenous ivuxolimab was administered to patients every 2 weeks at 0.01 to 10 mg/kg. Points from the study as a whole: At 0.1 to 3.0 mg/kg, clonal expansion of CD4+ and CD8+ blood T cells had occurred by week 6. CD8+ T cells averaged more expanded clones than CD4+.

Researchers took blood at baseline, on cycle 4 day 1, and on cycle 7 day 1. Germline loops: CDR1 MRHNA, CDR2 SNTAGT. Trimming took 2 bases from V and 5 from J, leaving 9 bases between them. The CDR3 is 13 residues long. TCRdb's copy holds only in-frame clones and misses some; the assay was immunoSEQ multiplex PCR. The data show some 83,000 clones, 86% seen once. This sample comprised CD4+ or CD8+ T cells sorted from blood, obtained in a trial of the OX40 agonist ivuxolimab. The rearrangement uses TRBV6-4 and TRBJ1-2, with a tentative D call TRBD1 (5 bases). The receptor's source is an adult with an advanced solid tumor such as melanoma, head and neck, liver or kidney cancer. CDR3 region: CASSDAGGYGYTF. As DNA, the CDR3 is TGTGCCAGCAGTGACGCGGGGGGGTATGGCTACACCTTC.